This T cell receptor beta chain emerged from a study of blood T cell repertoires in COVID-19. TCRdb's table, derived via immunoSEQ multiplex PCR, lists solely in-frame clones and lacks some. The table includes approximately 260,000 clones, 84% detected once. This receptor was identified in a human donor in a cohort sampled during active COVID-19. Material for sequencing was peripheral blood.

The CDR3 here is CASSIGGARSFEQYF. CDR3 sequence (DNA): TGTGCCAGCAGTATAGGTGGGGCCCGGAGCTTCGAGCAGTACTTC. This chain uses TRBV28 with TRBJ2-7; D may be TRBD1 (5 bases). Trimming stripped 5 bases from V and 6 bases from J, with 20 bases between. The CDR3 loop spans 15 amino acids. Germline CDR1 MDHEN, CDR2 SYDVKM.